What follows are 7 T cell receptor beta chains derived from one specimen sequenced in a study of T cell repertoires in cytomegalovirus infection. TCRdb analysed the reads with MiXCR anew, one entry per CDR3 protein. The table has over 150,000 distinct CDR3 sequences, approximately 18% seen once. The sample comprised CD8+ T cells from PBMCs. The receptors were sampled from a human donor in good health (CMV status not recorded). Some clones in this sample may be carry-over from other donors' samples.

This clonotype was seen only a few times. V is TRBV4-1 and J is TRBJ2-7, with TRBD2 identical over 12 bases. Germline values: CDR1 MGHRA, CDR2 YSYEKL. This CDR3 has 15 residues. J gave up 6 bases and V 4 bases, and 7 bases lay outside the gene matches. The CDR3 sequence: CASSRGLAGPGEQYF. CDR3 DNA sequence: TGCGCCAGCAGCCGTGGACTAGCGGGGCCTGGCGAGCAGTACTTC.

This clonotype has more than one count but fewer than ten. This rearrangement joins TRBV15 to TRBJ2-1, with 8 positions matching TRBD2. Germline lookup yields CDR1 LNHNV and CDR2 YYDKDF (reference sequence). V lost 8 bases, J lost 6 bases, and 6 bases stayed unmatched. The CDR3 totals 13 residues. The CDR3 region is CATGLGGANEQFF. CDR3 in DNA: TGTGCCACCGGACTCGGGGGGGCCAATGAGCAGTTCTTC.

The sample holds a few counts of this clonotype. For the CDR3, the DNA is TGTGCCAGCAGCTTAGATAGGGGTACCTCCATGAACACTGAAGCTTTCTTT. Translation gives CASSLDRGTSMNTEAFF. The V call is TRBV11-2, the J call TRBJ1-1, with D perhaps TRBD1 (5 bases). This CDR3 spans 17 amino acids. CDR1 and CDR2 (germline): SGHAT, FQNNGV. V shed 0 bases and J shed 0 bases, with 14 bases lying between them.

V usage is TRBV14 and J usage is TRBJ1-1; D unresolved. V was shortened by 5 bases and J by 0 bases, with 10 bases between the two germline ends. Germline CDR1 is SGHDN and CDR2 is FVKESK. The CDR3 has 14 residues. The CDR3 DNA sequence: TGTGCCAGCAGCGCGCACAACATGAACACTGAAGCTTTCTTT. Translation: CASSAHNMNTEAFF.

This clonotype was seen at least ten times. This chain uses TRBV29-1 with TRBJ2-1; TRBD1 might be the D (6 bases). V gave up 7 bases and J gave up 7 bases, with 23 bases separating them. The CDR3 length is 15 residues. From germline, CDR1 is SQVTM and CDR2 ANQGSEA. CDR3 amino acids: CSARLLQGMRNEQFF. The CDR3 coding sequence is TGCAGCGCAAGACTATTACAGGGCATGAGAAATGAGCAGTTCTTC.

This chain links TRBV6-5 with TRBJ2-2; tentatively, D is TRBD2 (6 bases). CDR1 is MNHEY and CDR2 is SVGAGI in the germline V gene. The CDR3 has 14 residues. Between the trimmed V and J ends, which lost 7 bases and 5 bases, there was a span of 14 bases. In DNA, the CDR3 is TGTGCCAGCACCCTCGGCGGGACGACCGGGGAGCTGTTTTTT. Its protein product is CASTLGGTTGELFF.

CDR3: CASSLTLGDTQYF. In DNA, the CDR3 is TGTGCCAGCAGCTTAACGCTGGGGGATACGCAGTATTTT. The chain uses TRBV7-6 and TRBJ2-3, with D hard to call. CDR3 length equals 13 residues. CDR1 is SGHVS, CDR2 FNYEAQ, per germline. V shed 2 bases and J shed 6 bases, with 9 bases lying between them. Together with reference TRBV7-6 and TRBJ2-3, the CDR3 gives the full variable domain: GAGVSQSPRYKVTKRGQDVALRCDPISGHVSLYWYRQALGQGPEFLTYFNYEAQQDKSGLPNDRFSAERPEGSISTLTIQRTEQRDSAMYRCASSLTLGDTQYFGPGTRLTVL.